A single T cell receptor (beta chain) is shown here with its context. The data originate from a study of blood T cell repertoires in COVID-19. Libraries were prepared by immunoSEQ multiplex PCR; TCRdb keeps only in-frame clonotypes and omits some of them. The table records approximately 270,000 clones, approximately 83% of them present only once. The sample was peripheral blood. The clonotype was recovered from a woman in her seventies with acute or convalescent COVID-19.

CDR3 bases: TGTGCCAGCAATAACGCAGGGCCAAATTCGGGCTACACCTTC. Amino acid sequence: CASNNAGPNSGYTF. J is TRBJ1-2 and V is TRBV7-8, with D maybe TRBD1 (5 bases). V gave up 7 bases and J gave up 8 bases, with 20 bases separating them. The CDR3 sequence is 14 residues long. Germline lookup yields CDR1 SGHVS and CDR2 FQNEAQ.